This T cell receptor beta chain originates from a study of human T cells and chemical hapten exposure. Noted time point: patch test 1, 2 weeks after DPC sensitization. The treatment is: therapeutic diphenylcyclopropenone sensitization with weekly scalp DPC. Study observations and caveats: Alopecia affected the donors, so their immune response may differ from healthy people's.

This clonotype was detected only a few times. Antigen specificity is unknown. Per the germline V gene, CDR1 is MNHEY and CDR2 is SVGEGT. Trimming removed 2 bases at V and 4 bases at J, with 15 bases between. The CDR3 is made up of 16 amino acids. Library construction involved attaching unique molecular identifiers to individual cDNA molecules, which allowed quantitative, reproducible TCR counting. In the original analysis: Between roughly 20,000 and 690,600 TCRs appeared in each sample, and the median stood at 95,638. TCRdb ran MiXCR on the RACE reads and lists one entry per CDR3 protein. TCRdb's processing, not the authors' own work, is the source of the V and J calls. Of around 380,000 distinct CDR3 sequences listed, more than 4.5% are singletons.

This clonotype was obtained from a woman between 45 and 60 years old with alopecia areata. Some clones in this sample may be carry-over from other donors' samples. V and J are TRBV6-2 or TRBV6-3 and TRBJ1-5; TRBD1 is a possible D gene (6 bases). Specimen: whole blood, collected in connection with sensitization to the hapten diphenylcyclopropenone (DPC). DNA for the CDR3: TGTGCCAGCAGTTACCCCAGGGGAGGATGGAATCAGCCCCAGCATTTT. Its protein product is CASSYPRGGWNQPQHF.